These 23 T cell receptor beta chains came from one sample sequenced in a study of T cell responses to AZD1222 COVID-19 vaccine. TCRdb's table, derived via immunoSEQ multiplex PCR, lists solely in-frame clones and lacks some. The data hold some 150,000 clones, with roughly 91% observed a single time. Sequenced here: peripheral blood, sampled on day 0 of AZD1222 vaccination. Every receptor here comes from an adult in good health.

The CDR3 coding sequence is TGCGCCAGCAGCTTGGTTCTCAGGGGCGATAAGAACACTGAAGCTTTCTTT. Amino acids: CASSLVLRGDKNTEAFF. The chain combines TRBV5-1 with TRBJ1-1, with a weak D call TRBD1 (6 bases). The CDR3 covers 17 residues. The V end lost 0 bases, the J end lost 1 base, and 16 bases lay between the germline ends. CDR1 and CDR2 (germline): SGHRS, YFSETQ.

The rearrangement uses TRBV5-1 and TRBJ2-3; maybe TRBD2 (5 bases). Trimming cost V 2 bases and J 6 bases, with 10 bases left between them. The CDR3 spans 13 residues. Germline V gene lookup returns CDR1 SGHRS and CDR2 YFSETQ. The CDR3 nucleotides read TGCGCCAGCAGCTTTTTGAGGGCGGATACGCAGTATTTT. Translation gives CASSFLRADTQYF.

V is TRBV6-6 and J is TRBJ1-1; D not resolved. Germline CDR1 and CDR2: MNHNY and SVGAGI (reference sequence). This CDR3 region has 13 residues. V lost 2 bases and J lost 11, with 15 bases in between. CDR3 nucleotides: TGTGCCAGCAGTTACATGGGGAGCGTATTGGCTTTCTTT. Translation: CASSYMGSVLAFF.

This clone came up once. The chain carries TRBV5-4 and TRBJ2-2; D not resolved. Trimming removed 4 bases from V and 5 bases from J, with 12 bases in between. This CDR3 spans 14 amino acids. CDR1 is SGHNT and CDR2 is YYREEE in the germline V gene (reference sequence). CDR3 region: CASSPYRATGELFF. CDR3 in DNA: TGTGCCAGCAGCCCCTACAGAGCAACCGGGGAGCTGTTTTTT.

The V gene is TRBV7-9, the J gene TRBJ1-3; no reliable D call. The V gene lost 6 bases and the J gene lost 4 bases, with 10 bases spanning the gap. This CDR3 has 13 amino acids. Germline V gene lookup returns CDR1 SEHNR and CDR2 FQNEAQ (reference sequence). CDR3 nucleotide sequence: TGTGCCAGCAGTCCAGTAGCCGGAAACACCATATATTTT. Its translation: CASSPVAGNTIYF.

This chain connects TRBV18 to TRBJ1-6; 8 bases agree with TRBD1. From germline, CDR1 is KGHSH and CDR2 LQKENI. The CDR3 totals 16 residues. V gave up 5 bases and J gave up 6 bases; unmatched junction bases: 9. The CDR3 DNA reads TGTGCCAGCTCAGTTGGGCCCGGGACAGGTAATTCACCCCTCCACTTT. It specifies CASSVGPGTGNSPLHF.

The CDR3 DNA is TGTGCCAGCAGCCAAGACGTTCAGGGGATCGGGAGCAATCAGCCCCAGCATTTT. As protein: CASSQDVQGIGSNQPQHF. The V and J genes are TRBV4-2 and TRBJ1-5; possibly TRBD1 for D (6 bases). The V and J ends lost 0 bases and 1 base respectively, with 16 bases between them. This CDR3 is 18 amino acids long. Germline CDR1 is LGHNA and CDR2 is YNFKEQ.

The CDR3 DNA follows: TGTGCCAGCAGTTACGGGGGCCCTCGCACAGATACGCAGTATTTT. As protein: CASSYGGPRTDTQYF. This chain connects TRBV6-2 or TRBV6-3 to TRBJ2-3; tentatively, D is TRBD1 (6 bases). V was trimmed by 2 bases and J by 1 base, leaving 10 bases between them. The germline V gene has CDR1 MNHEY and CDR2 SVGEGT. The CDR3 length is 15 residues.

The chain is built from TRBV5-1 and TRBJ2-7; the D gene is possibly TRBD1 (6 bases). V lost 2 bases and J lost 2, with 14 bases in between. The CDR3 length is 15 residues. CDR1 is SGHRS, CDR2 YFSETQ, per germline. This CDR3 reads CASSFPGTRTYEQYF. The CDR3 DNA follows: TGCGCCAGCAGCTTCCCCGGGACACGGACCTACGAGCAGTACTTC.

This clone was recorded a few times. The gene calls are TRBV30 and TRBJ1-5; 7 nucleotides agree with TRBD1. This CDR3 contains 16 residues. Germline CDR1 GTSNPN, CDR2 SVGIG (reference sequence). With V trimmed by 0 bases and J by 5 bases, 10 bases remained unmatched. CDR3 amino acids: CAWSVRTGNLYQPQHF. DNA for the CDR3: TGTGCCTGGAGTGTGAGGACAGGAAATTTATATCAGCCCCAGCATTTT.

V gene TRBV7-2 combines with J gene TRBJ2-7, with D perhaps TRBD2 (6 bases). Trimming cost V 0 bases and J 0 bases, with 12 bases left between them. The CDR3 has 16 amino acids. CDR1 and CDR2 (germline): SGHTA, FQGNSA. The CDR3: CASSLAGAGFSYEQYF. In nucleotides, the CDR3 is TGTGCCAGCAGCTTAGCCGGGGCGGGGTTCTCCTACGAGCAGTACTTC.

This rearrangement joins TRBV19 to TRBJ2-2; 11 bases are a match to TRBD2. There are 15 residues in the CDR3. V shed 10 bases, J shed 7 bases, and the junction held 11 bases outside the gene matches. Germline V lookup: CDR1 LNHDA, CDR2 SQIVND (reference sequence). The CDR3 protein is CATQPSGGYHGELFF. The CDR3 DNA reads TGTGCCACCCAGCCTAGCGGGGGGTACCACGGGGAGCTGTTTTTT.

The chain carries TRBV2 and TRBJ2-7; possible D gene TRBD1, 6 bases. The CDR3 consists of 11 residues. Germline CDR1 SNHLY, CDR2 FYNNEI. V was trimmed by 6 bases and J by 7 bases, leaving 10 bases between them. The CDR3 DNA reads as TGTGCCAGCAGCGCCCAGGGGGAGCAGTACTTC. As protein: CASSAQGEQYF.

On this clone: The junction differs from germline at one of its ends, possibly a read error. The chain has TRBV27 and TRBJ2-1, with a tentative D call TRBD2 (6 bases). Germline CDR1 MNHEY, CDR2 SMNVEV (reference sequence). This CDR3 comprises 11 residues. The CDR3 coding sequence is TGTGCCAGCAGTTTGCGGGACTCAGAGGTCTTC. It yields the protein CASSLRDSEVF.

The chain joins TRBV4-3 to TRBJ1-6; D is unresolved. In germline, CDR1 is LGHNA, CDR2 YSLEER. CDR3 length: 19 residues. The V end lost 4 bases, the J end lost 0 bases, and 19 bases lay between the germline ends. CDR3 in amino acids: CASSPLLVPLSSYNSPLHF. The DNA of the CDR3 is TGCGCCAGCAGCCCCCTGCTTGTGCCGCTTAGCTCCTATAATTCACCCCTCCACTTT.

The chain has TRBV7-3 and TRBJ1-1; possible D gene TRBD1, 6 bases. Germline V gives CDR1 SGHTA, CDR2 FQGTGA. The V gene lost 5 bases and the J gene lost 5 bases, with 15 bases spanning the gap. The CDR3 length is 14 residues. The CDR3 is CASSPHRGQTEAFF. The CDR3, as DNA: TGTGCCAGCAGCCCCCACCGGGGGCAGACTGAAGCTTTCTTT.

The rearrangement links TRBV4-3 to TRBJ2-3; 7 nucleotides agree with TRBD2. The V gene's germline CDR1 is LGHNA and CDR2 YSLEER. The V gene end was trimmed by 3 bases and the J gene end by 3 bases; junction bases not matched to a gene: 9. The CDR3 extends over 16 amino acids. The CDR3 reads CASSQGGAGTTDTQYF. The CDR3 DNA reads TGCGCCAGCAGCCAGGGGGGAGCGGGGACGACAGATACGCAGTATTTT.

The chain carries TRBV28 and TRBJ1-1, with no clear D. Germline V CDR1 and CDR2: MDHEN, SYDVKM. The CDR3 runs to 10 residues. V was shortened by 10 bases and J by 4 bases, with 7 bases between the two germline ends. DNA for the CDR3: TGTGCCATCCCGGGCACTGAAGCTTTCTTT. It is translated as CAIPGTEAFF.

The V and J genes are TRBV29-1 and TRBJ1-2, with TRBD1 matching over 10 bases. CDR3 length: 12 residues. Looked up from germline, CDR1 is SQVTM and CDR2 is ANQGSEA. Trimming at V came to 4 bases and at J to 11 bases, leaving 7 bases not matched to a gene. The CDR3 loop is CSVGSRTGGYTF. CDR3 DNA sequence: TGCAGCGTTGGGTCTCGGACAGGGGGATACACCTTC. The complete variable domain, with remaining parts taken from reference TRBV29-1 and TRBJ1-2, reads SAVISQKPSRDICQRGTSLTIQCQVDSQVTMMFWYRQQPGQSLTLIATANQGSEATYESGFVIDKFPISRPNLTFSTLTVSNMSPEDSSIYLCSVGSRTGGYTFGSGTRLTVV.

The chain links TRBV30 to TRBJ1-2; 7 nucleotides agree with TRBD1. With 3 bases clipped from V and 2 bases from J, the junction kept 9 bases outside the gene matches. From germline, CDR1 is GTSNPN and CDR2 SVGIG (reference sequence). The CDR3 loop spans 15 amino acids. The CDR3 sequence: CAWRPGQVRNYGYTF. The CDR3 DNA is TGTGCCTGGAGACCCGGACAGGTGAGGAACTATGGCTACACCTTC.

The chain recombines TRBV7-3 with TRBJ2-5; 8 nucleotides match TRBD2. The length of the CDR3 is 13 residues. Trimming cost V 4 bases and J 4 bases; bases outside gene matches: 2. The germline gives CDR1 SGHTA, CDR2 FQGTGA. CDR3: CASSSSGGETQYF. The CDR3 DNA follows: TGTGCCAGCAGCTCGAGCGGGGGAGAGACCCAGTACTTC.

V gene TRBV9 combines with J gene TRBJ2-1; maybe TRBD2 (6 bases). Germline lookup yields CDR1 SGDLS and CDR2 YYNGEE. With 3 bases removed from V and 9 bases from J, the gap between germline ends came to 16 bases. The CDR3 consists of 14 residues. The CDR3 coding sequence is TGTGCCAGCAGCGGTGGAGGGGATGTCGGTGAGCAGTTCTTC. This sequence encodes CASSGGGDVGEQFF.

The count of this clone is one. V gene TRBV10-3 combines with J gene TRBJ2-7; 14 bases map to TRBD2. This CDR3 has 18 amino acids. CDR1 is ENHRY and CDR2 is SYGVKD in the germline V gene. J gave up 0 bases and V 2 bases, and 6 bases lay outside the gene matches. CDR3 amino acids: CAISEGLAGGLISYEQYF. As DNA, the CDR3 is TGTGCCATCAGTGAGGGACTAGCGGGGGGCCTTATCTCCTACGAGCAGTACTTC.